Listed below are T cell receptor beta chains from one sample, sequenced in a study of T cells in Graves' hyperthyroidism and ophthalmopathy. TCRdb processed the multiplex PCR reads anew with MiXCR; each CDR3 protein has one entry. The sample includes some 350,000 distinct CDR3 sequences, 25% of them seen just once. Sequencing was performed on blood. These receptors all come from a man aged 50 to 60 with Graves' hyperthyroidism. CDR3s include the opening cysteine and the closing phenylalanine or tryptophan. A D gene is named only where the DNA matches it firmly. Clone size appears in some rows only: once, few, many, or a class for an expanded clone.

V,J,length,size,D,CDR3,DNA
TRBV12-3/TRBV12-4,TRBJ1-1,14,.,.,CASRLPGGNTEAFF,TGTGCCAGCCGCCTCCCCGGTGGGAACACTGAAGCTTTCTTT
TRBV2,TRBJ2-5,12,many,.,CASTGGTETQYF,TGTGCCAGCACGGGGGGCACAGAGACCCAGTACTTC
TRBV20-1,TRBJ2-7,13,many,TRBD2,CSASSGSVTKQYF,TGCAGTGCTTCTAGCGGGAGTGTTACGAAGCAGTACTTC
TRBV28,TRBJ1-1,15,many,.,CASSPPNSLNTEAFF,TGTGCCAGCAGTCCCCCCAACAGCCTGAACACTGAAGCTTTCTTT
TRBV6-2/TRBV6-3,TRBJ2-7,12,few,.,CASSPTRNEQYF,TGTGCCAGCAGCCCCACTAGAAACGAGCAGTACTTC
TRBV20-1,TRBJ2-1,15,many,.,CSARDSIPSYNEQFF,TGCAGTGCTAGGGACAGTATTCCTTCCTACAATGAGCAGTTCTTC
TRBV2,TRBJ2-7,13,.,.,CASRRQAAYEQYF,TGTGCCAGCAGGCGACAGGCAGCCTACGAGCAGTACTTC
TRBV7-2,TRBJ1-2,13,many,TRBD1,CASSLEGADGYTF,TGTGCCAGCAGCTTAGAGGGGGCGGATGGCTACACCTTC
TRBV5-1,TRBJ1-4,15,many,TRBD1,CASSSGTGTFEKLFF,TGCGCCAGCAGCTCGGGGACAGGGACATTTGAAAAACTGTTTTTT
TRBV6-1,TRBJ2-1,14,many,.,CASKGDSTHNEQFF,TGTGCCAGCAAGGGGGACTCGACTCACAATGAGCAGTTCTTC
TRBV5-1,TRBJ2-7,13,.,.,CASSAGISYEQYF,TGCGCCAGCAGCGCAGGAATTTCCTACGAGCAGTACTTC
TRBV5-1,TRBJ2-7,15,.,.,CASSLDGRSSYEQYF,TGCGCCAGCAGCTTGGACGGAAGGAGCTCCTACGAGCAGTACTTC
TRBV5-1,TRBJ1-3,15,few,.,CASSFGTGSGNTIYF,TGCGCCAGCAGCTTCGGGACGGGCTCTGGAAACACCATATATTTT
TRBV6-2/TRBV6-3,TRBJ2-2,15,few,.,CASSYYQGGTGELFF,TGTGCCAGCAGTTACTATCAGGGGGGCACCGGGGAGCTGTTTTTT
TRBV28,TRBJ2-1,15,few,TRBD2,CASTRTSGSTYEQFF,TGTGCCAGCACCAGGACTAGCGGGAGTACGTATGAGCAGTTCTTC
TRBV20-1,TRBJ1-1,15,few,.,CSAKKDGVMNTEAFF,TGCAGTGCCAAGAAGGACGGGGTAATGAACACTGAAGCTTTCTTT
TRBV7-9,TRBJ1-1,13,.,.,CASTPDGGTEAFF,TGTGCCAGCACCCCGGACGGGGGCACTGAAGCTTTCTTT
TRBV2,TRBJ1-2,14,few,.,CASSEAPADYGYTF,TGTGCCAGCAGTGAAGCTCCGGCGGACTATGGCTACACCTTC
TRBV13,TRBJ1-1,15,few,TRBD1,CASSIGQGRGTEAFF,TGTGCCAGCAGCATTGGACAGGGGCGGGGCACTGAAGCTTTCTTT
TRBV12-3/TRBV12-4,TRBJ2-1,16,few,.,CASIPPPRGVNNEQFF,TGTGCCAGCATACCTCCCCCTCGCGGGGTCAACAATGAGCAGTTCTTC
TRBV29-1,TRBJ2-1,13,.,TRBD1,CSVEGQGWNEQFF,TGCAGCGTTGAAGGACAGGGCTGGAATGAGCAGTTCTTC
TRBV5-1,TRBJ2-1,15,few,TRBD2,CASSLGPGGYNEQFF,TGCGCCAGCAGCTTAGGACCGGGGGGTTACAATGAGCAGTTCTTC
TRBV28,TRBJ2-5,14,few,.,CASSSLGGTGTQYF,TGTGCCAGCAGTTCTTTAGGGGGTACTGGGACCCAGTACTTC
TRBV6-1,TRBJ1-1,13,.,.,CASSADESTEAFF,TGTGCCAGCAGTGCAGATGAGAGCACTGAAGCTTTCTTT